These T cell receptor beta chains were read from a single sample in a study of CD8+ T cells in alopecia areata. The method was immunoSEQ multiplex PCR; TCRdb's version includes in-frame clones alone and lacks a portion of them. This table holds 50,000 to 65,000 clones, about 45% found once. Specimen: CD8+ T cells sorted from blood, collected around week 37, from a patient treated with tofacitinib. The receptor set was obtained from a human donor with alopecia areata. Both conserved end residues are part of each CDR3. D genes are given only for firm matches. Expanded clones get a size class; other rows say once, few or many, or leave the size out.

size	V	D	J	DNA	CDR3
-	TRBV30	-	TRBJ2-1	TGTGCCTGGAGTCCCGGGACATACTACAATGAGCAGTTCTTC	CAWSPGTYYNEQFF
-	TRBV7-8	-	TRBJ2-1	TGTGCCAGCAGCTTAAGGGATTACAATGAGCAGTTCTTC	CASSLRDYNEQFF
-	TRBV5-4	-	TRBJ2-2	TGTGCCAGCAGGGAAACGGGCACCGGGGAGCTGTTTTTT	CASRETGTGELFF
-	TRBV12-2	-	TRBJ1-5	TGTGCAAGTCGCTTAGCGCGGGGTAGGGACAATCAGCCCCAGCATTTT	CASRLARGRDNQPQHF
few	TRBV27	-	TRBJ2-7	TGTGCCAGCAATCCCGCAGGTACCTACGAGCAGTACTTC	CASNPAGTYEQYF
-	TRBV30	-	TRBJ1-2	TGTGCCTGGAGATCCGTCGGATGGGGTGGTGGCTACACCTTC	CAWRSVGWGGGYTF
-	TRBV29-1	TRBD2	TRBJ2-1	TGCAGCGTCACGGGCGGGAGGGCTATCTACAATGAGCAGTTCTTC	CSVTGGRAIYNEQFF
few	TRBV29-1	-	TRBJ2-5	TGCAGCGTTGAAGAATCCCAGCGGCGGATCCAAGAGACCCAGTACTTC	CSVEESQRRIQETQYF
-	TRBV18	TRBD1	TRBJ2-7	TGTGCCAGCTCAAGGGACAGGGACGAGCAGTACTTC	CASSRDRDEQYF
-	TRBV5-1	-	TRBJ2-7	TGCGCCAGCAGCTTAGCATATTCCTACGAGCAGTACTTC	CASSLAYSYEQYF
-	TRBV9	-	TRBJ2-7	TGTGCCAGCAGCCTCGACGGACGAGTCATCCACGAGCAGTACTTC	CASSLDGRVIHEQYF
few	TRBV5-6	-	TRBJ1-2	TGTGCCAGCAAAGACGGGCGGGCTGGCTACACCTTC	CASKDGRAGYTF
few	TRBV27	-	TRBJ1-5	TGTGCCAGCAGTTTAGCGGGGGGCCGGCCCCAGCATTTT	CASSLAGGRPQHF
few	TRBV29-1	TRBD1	TRBJ2-7	TGCAGCGTTGTAGGGAACAGGGGGCTCTACGAGCAGTACTTC	CSVVGNRGLYEQYF
-	TRBV29-1	-	TRBJ2-1	TGCAGCGTTGCTGGCCTCATTGATTACAATGAGCAGTTCTTC	CSVAGLIDYNEQFF
-	TRBV29-1	TRBD1	TRBJ2-5	TGCAGCGTTGAAGGACTCGGGACAGGGGCGAGAGAGACCCAGTACTTC	CSVEGLGTGARETQYF
-	TRBV6-5	-	TRBJ2-7	TGTGCCAGCAGTTACTCGCGGGGAATCTACGAGCAGTACTTC	CASSYSRGIYEQYF
-	TRBV19	-	TRBJ2-5	TGTGCCAGTAGTTTTGAGGCGCGAGGGGACGAGACCCAGTACTTC	CASSFEARGDETQYF
-	TRBV27	TRBD2	TRBJ2-1	TGTGCCAGCCTCCGCCCCGGGACTAGCAGGTACAATGAGCAGTTCTTC	CASLRPGTSRYNEQFF